This T cell receptor (beta chain) was documented in a study of cytomegalovirus exposure and HLA in healthy donors. V dropped 7 bases and J dropped 7; count of bases not matched to a gene: 12. Germline V gives CDR1 MNHEY, CDR2 SVGAGI. CDR3 length: 14 amino acids. The PCR employed 60 Vbeta primers together with 13 Jbeta primers. Some clones are missing from TCRdb's copy, which holds only in-frame ones; the method was immunoSEQ multiplex PCR. In the table there are just over 150,000 clones, approximately 70% of which are singletons. This chain links TRBV6-5 with TRBJ1-2, with 7 bases fitting TRBD1. This TCR came from a man aged 35-49 years in good health and CMV-seropositive. The material sequenced was PBMCs. CDR3 sequence reads: CASISGQAGGGYTF. CDR3 in DNA: TGTGCCAGCATTAGCGGACAGGCTGGGGGTGGCTACACCTTC.